This paragraph covers one T cell receptor (beta chain) sequence. MiXCR was run by TCRdb on the RT-PCR reads, yielding one entry per CDR3 protein. The sample lists approximately 520,000 distinct CDR3 sequences; around 25% were seen once. The data were taken from a study of response to subunit inactivated influenza vaccine. This CDR3 spans 14 amino acids. Germline V CDR1 and CDR2: MNHEY, SVGEGT. The ends lost 8 bases at V and 1 base at J; junction bases unmatched: 6. The rearrangement joins TRBV6-2 or TRBV6-3 to TRBJ1-1, with 8 bases identical to TRBD1. Sequencing used CD4+ T cells sorted from PBMCs, obtained more than 4 days after vaccination. The source of this sequence is a man in his fifties or sixties who received an inactivated influenza vaccine. For the CDR3, the DNA is TGTGCCAGCCAGGGGGCCGGGGCGAACACTGAAGCTTTCTTT. Translation gives CASQGAGANTEAFF.